This T cell receptor beta chain was observed in a study of blood T cell repertoires in COVID-19. On the study more broadly: T cells, B-cell-depleted T cells, or PBMCs provided the cDNA or gDNA that served as material.

The CDR3 sequence is 15 residues long. Trimming took off 4 bases at V and 7 bases at J, with 16 bases between the two ends. The germline gives CDR1 KGHDR, CDR2 SFDVKD. Per the authors' pipeline: Counts of nucleated cells, estimated from reference gene primer amplification, were obtained. This table comes from immunoSEQ multiplex PCR, and its TCRdb copy is limited to in-frame clones, with some not included. The DNA was the basis for D and trimming; V, J and clone size are from that table. The sample consists of approximately 160,000 clones, 60% to 85% of them appearing once. Specimen: peripheral blood. The chain couples TRBV24-1 to TRBJ2-1, with a possible D match to TRBD1 (6 bases). This TCR was recovered from a man in his 60s with acute or convalescent COVID-19. The DNA of the CDR3 is TGTGCCACCAGTGACCCCCAACAGGGTCGGAATGAGCAGTTCTTC. The encoded protein is CATSDPQQGRNEQFF.